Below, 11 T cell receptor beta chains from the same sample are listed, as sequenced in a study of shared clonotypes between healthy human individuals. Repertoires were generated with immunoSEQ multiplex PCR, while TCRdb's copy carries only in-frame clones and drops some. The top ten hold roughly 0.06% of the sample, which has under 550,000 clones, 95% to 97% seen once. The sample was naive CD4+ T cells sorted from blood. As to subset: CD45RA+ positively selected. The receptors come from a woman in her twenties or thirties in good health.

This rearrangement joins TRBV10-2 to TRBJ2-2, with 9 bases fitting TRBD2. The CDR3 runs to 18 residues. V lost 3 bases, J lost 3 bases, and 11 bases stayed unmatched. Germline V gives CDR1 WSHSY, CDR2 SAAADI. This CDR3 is CASSDPTVAGADTGELFF. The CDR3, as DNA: TGCGCCAGCAGTGACCCCACTGTAGCGGGAGCAGACACCGGGGAGCTGTTTTTT.

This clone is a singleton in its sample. CDR3 region: CASSDRRHQETQYF. The CDR3 DNA is TGTGCCAGCAGTGACAGGAGGCACCAAGAGACCCAGTACTTC. J is TRBJ2-5 and V is TRBV2, with D maybe TRBD2 (5 bases). Trimming removed 3 bases from V and 0 bases from J, with 8 bases in between. CDR3 length: 14 residues. CDR1 SNHLY and CDR2 FYNNEI come from the germline V gene.

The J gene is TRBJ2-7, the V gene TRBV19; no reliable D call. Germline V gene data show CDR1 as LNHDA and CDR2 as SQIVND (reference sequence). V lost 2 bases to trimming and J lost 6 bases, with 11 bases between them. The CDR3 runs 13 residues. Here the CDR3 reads CASSIRPQAEQYF. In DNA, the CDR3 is TGTGCCAGTAGTATAAGGCCCCAGGCCGAGCAGTACTTC.

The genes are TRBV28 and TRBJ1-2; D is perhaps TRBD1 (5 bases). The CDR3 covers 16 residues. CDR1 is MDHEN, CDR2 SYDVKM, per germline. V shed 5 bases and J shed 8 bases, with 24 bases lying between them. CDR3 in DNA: TGTGCCAGCAGTCCCCTCCGGGGGTTAAACCGGTGGGGCTACACCTTC. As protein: CASSPLRGLNRWGYTF.

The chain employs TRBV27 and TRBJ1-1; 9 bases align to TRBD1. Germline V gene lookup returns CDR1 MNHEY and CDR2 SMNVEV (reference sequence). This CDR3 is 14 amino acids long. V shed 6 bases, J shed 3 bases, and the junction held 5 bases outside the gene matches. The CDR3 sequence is CASRGTGRDTEAFF. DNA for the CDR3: TGTGCCAGCAGGGGGACAGGGCGGGACACTGAAGCTTTCTTT.

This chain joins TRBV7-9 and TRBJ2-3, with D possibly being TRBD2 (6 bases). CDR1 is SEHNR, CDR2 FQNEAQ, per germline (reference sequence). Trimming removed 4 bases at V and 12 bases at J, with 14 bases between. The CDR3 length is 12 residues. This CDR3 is CASSSIRGNQYF. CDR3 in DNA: TGTGCCAGCAGCTCAATCCGGGGGAACCAGTATTTT.

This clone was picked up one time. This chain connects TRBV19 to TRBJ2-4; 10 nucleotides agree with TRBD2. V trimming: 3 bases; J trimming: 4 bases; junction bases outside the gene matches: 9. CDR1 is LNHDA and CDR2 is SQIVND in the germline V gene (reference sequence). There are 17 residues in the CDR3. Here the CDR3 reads CASSITSGKWGKNIQYF. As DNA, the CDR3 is TGTGCCAGTAGTATTACTAGCGGGAAATGGGGAAAAAACATTCAGTACTTC.

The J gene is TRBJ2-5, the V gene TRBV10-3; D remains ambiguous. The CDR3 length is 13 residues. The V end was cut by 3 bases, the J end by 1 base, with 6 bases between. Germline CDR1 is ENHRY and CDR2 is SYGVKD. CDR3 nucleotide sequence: TGTGCCATCAGTGATTACAGCCAAGAGACCCAGTACTTC. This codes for CAISDYSQETQYF.

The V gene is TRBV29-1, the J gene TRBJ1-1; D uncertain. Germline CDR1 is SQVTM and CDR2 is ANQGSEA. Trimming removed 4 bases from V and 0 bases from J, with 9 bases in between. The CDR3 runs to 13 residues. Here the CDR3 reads CSVAGLMNTEAFF. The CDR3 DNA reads TGCAGCGTTGCAGGACTGATGAACACTGAAGCTTTCTTT.

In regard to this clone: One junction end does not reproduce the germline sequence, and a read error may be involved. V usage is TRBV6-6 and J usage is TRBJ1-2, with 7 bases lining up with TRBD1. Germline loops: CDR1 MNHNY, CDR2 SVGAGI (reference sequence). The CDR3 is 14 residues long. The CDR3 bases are TGTGCCAGCAGTACGCCGGACAGGCCCTATAGCTACACCTTC. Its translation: CASSTPDRPYSYTF.

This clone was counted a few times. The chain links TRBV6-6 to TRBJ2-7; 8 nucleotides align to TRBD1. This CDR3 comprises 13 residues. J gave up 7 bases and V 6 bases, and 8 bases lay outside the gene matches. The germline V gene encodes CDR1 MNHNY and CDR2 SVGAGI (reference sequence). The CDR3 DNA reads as TGTGCCAGCAGGTTGGACAGGGTGGAGGAGCAGTACTTC. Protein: CASRLDRVEEQYF.